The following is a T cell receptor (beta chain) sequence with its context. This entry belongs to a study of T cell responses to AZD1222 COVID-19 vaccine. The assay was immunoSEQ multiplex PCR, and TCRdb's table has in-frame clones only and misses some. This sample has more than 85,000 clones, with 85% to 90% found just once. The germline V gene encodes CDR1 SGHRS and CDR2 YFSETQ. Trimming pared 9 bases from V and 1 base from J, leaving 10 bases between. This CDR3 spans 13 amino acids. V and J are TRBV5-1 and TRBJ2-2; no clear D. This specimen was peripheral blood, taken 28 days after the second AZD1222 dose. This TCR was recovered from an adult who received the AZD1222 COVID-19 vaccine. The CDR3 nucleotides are TGCGCCACCGCCCTGGAGAACACCGGGGAGCTGTTTTTT. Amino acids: CATALENTGELFF. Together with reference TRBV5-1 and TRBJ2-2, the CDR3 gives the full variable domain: KAGVTQTPRYLIKTRGQQVTLSCSPISGHRSVSWYQQTPGQGLQFLFEYFSETQRNKGNFPGRFSGRQFSNSRSEMNVSTLELGDSALYLCATALENTGELFFGEGSRLTVL.